This TCR beta chain was sequenced for a study of T cells in Graves' hyperthyroidism and ophthalmopathy. On the study more broadly: Peripheral blood samples were taken at initial diagnosis, prior to any treatment.

RNA transcripts provided the source from which TCR beta CDR3 regions were amplified. Initially, a first-round RT-PCR of the TCR CDR3 employed the HTBI primer set. Each CDR3 protein gets one entry after TCRdb re-called the multiplex PCR reads with MiXCR. The sample holds about 480,000 distinct CDR3 sequences, approximately 15% seen once. This clonotype was seen only a few times. Germline assignment: CDR1 SGDLS and CDR2 YYNGEE. The germline V and J ends were trimmed by 5 bases and 3 bases, with 15 bases remaining between them. The CDR3 runs to 14 residues. Each patient was aged 18 to 65 and had newly diagnosed hyperthyroidism of under 2 months' duration. Uncontrolled infection, other autoimmune disease, pregnancy or lactation led to exclusion. Diagnoses used clinical symptoms, serum thyroxine and TRAb, thyroid ultrasound and orbital computed tomography.

The sequenced sample was blood. The V and J genes are TRBV9 and TRBJ2-7; D may be TRBD1 (6 bases). This sequence originates from a woman in her late teens or twenties with Graves' hyperthyroidism. The chain's CDR3 is CASSFYLQGYEQYF. CDR3 coding DNA: TGTGCCAGCAGTTTCTACCTACAGGGCTACGAGCAGTACTTC. The full variable domain, rest sourced from reference TRBV9 and TRBJ2-7, is DSGVTQTPKHLITATGQRVTLRCSPRSGDLSVYWYQQSLDQGLQFLIQYYNGEERAKGNILERFSAQQFPDLHSELNLSSLELGDSALYFCASSFYLQGYEQYFGPGTRLTVT.